Included here is one T cell receptor beta chain sequence, with context. Its antigen is unidentified. The data were obtained in a study of T cell responses to AZD1222 COVID-19 vaccine. Study outcomes and limitations: At baseline, just 6 or 7 AZD1222 recipients tested seropositive. Recipients of two AZD1222 doses showed rising Spike-specific TCR breadth and depth. Repertoire sampling was restricted to post-peak T cell response timepoints.

Sequencing was performed with immunoSEQ multiplex PCR; in TCRdb, only in-frame clones are kept and a portion is missing. The sample records about 130,000 clones, approximately 91% being singletons. Germline V gene sequence: CDR1 GTSNPN, CDR2 SVGIG (reference sequence). V lost 0 bases to trimming and J lost 4 bases, with 8 bases between them. CDR3 length equals 13 residues. The chain joins TRBV30 to TRBJ2-3; either TRBD1 or TRBD2 may fit D (5 bases each). The sample consisted of peripheral blood, taken 28 days after the second AZD1222 dose. The clonotype was recovered from an adult who received the AZD1222 COVID-19 vaccine. CDR3 amino acids: CAWSVGGADTQYF. Written as DNA, the CDR3 is TGTGCCTGGAGTGTTGGGGGTGCAGATACGCAGTATTTT.